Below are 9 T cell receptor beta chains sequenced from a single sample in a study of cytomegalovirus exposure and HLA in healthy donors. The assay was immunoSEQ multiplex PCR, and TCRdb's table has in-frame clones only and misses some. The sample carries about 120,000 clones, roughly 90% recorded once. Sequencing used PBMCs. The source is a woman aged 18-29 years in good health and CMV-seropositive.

CDR3 residues: CATSRGVVGQGIIQYF. For the CDR3, the DNA is TGTGCCACCAGCAGGGGGGTGGTGGGACAGGGAATCATTCAGTACTTC. The rearrangement links TRBV15 to TRBJ2-4; 9 bases fit TRBD1. The CDR3 totals 16 residues. Germline-derived CDR1 and CDR2 are LNHNV and YYDKDF (reference sequence). V shed 3 bases and J 9 bases; nucleotides not matched to a gene: 12.

The DNA of the CDR3 is TGTGCCAGTAGACCTACTAGCGCTATTAGCACAGATACGCAGTATTTT. Its translation is CASRPTSAISTDTQYF. The chain links TRBV19 to TRBJ2-3, with 7 bases identical to TRBD2. The trim removed 6 bases at V and 0 bases at J, leaving 9 bases unmatched. Germline V lookup: CDR1 LNHDA, CDR2 SQIVND (reference sequence). The length of the CDR3 is 16 residues.

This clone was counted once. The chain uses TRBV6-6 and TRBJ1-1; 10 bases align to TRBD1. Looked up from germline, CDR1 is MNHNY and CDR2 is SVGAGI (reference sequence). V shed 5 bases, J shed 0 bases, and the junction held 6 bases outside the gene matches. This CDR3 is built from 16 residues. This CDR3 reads CASSPGQGSVNTEAFF. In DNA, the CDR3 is TGTGCCAGCAGTCCGGGACAGGGGTCCGTGAACACTGAAGCTTTCTTT.

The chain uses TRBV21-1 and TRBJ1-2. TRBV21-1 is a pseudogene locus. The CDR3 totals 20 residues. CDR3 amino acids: CASSKALRMGGTASRYGYTF. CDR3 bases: TGTGCCAGCAGCAAAGCGCTCCGTATGGGTGGGACTGCTTCTCGCTATGGCTACACCTTC.

The CDR3 region is CASSLGLGQRNTEAFF. CDR3 nucleotide sequence: TGTGCCAGCAGCTTGGGGCTCGGACAGCGGAACACTGAAGCTTTCTTT. This sequence joins TRBV5-5 and TRBJ1-1; weak D call: TRBD1 (6 bases). V shed 0 bases and J shed 1 base, with 13 bases lying between them. CDR1 is SGHKS, CDR2 YYEKEE, per germline (reference sequence). The CDR3 is 16 residues long.

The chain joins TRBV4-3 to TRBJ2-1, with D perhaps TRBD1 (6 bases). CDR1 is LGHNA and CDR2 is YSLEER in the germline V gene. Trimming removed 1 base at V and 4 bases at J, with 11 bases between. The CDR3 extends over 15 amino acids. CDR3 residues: CASSQVWTAYNEQFF. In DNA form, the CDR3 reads TGCGCCAGCAGCCAAGTGTGGACAGCTTACAATGAGCAGTTCTTC.

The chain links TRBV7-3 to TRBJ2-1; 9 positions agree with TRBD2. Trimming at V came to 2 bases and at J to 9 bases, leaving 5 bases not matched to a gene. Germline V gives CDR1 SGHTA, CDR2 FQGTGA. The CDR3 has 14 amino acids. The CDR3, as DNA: TGTGCCAGCAGCTTAGCGGGGGGGAGGAGTGAGCAGTTCTTC. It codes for CASSLAGGRSEQFF.

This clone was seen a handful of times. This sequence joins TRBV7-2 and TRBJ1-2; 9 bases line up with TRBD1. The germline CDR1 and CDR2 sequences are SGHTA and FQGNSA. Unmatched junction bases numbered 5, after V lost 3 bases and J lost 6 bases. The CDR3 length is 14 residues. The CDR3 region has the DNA TGTGCCAGCAGCTTTACCGGGACAGGGCATGGCTACACCTTC. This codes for CASSFTGTGHGYTF.

This CDR3 is CASSAKQGSITEAFF. DNA for the CDR3: TGTGCCAGCAGCGCAAAACAGGGGTCAATCACTGAAGCTTTCTTT. The rearrangement joins TRBV5-6 to TRBJ1-1; 7 bases are shared with TRBD1. Trimming took 4 bases from V and 4 from J; bases not matched to a gene: 10. CDR1 and CDR2 from the germline V gene are SGHDT and YYEEEE. The CDR3 sequence is 15 residues long.